Below, 10 T cell receptor beta chains from the same sample are listed, as sequenced in a study of blood T cell repertoires in COVID-19. Libraries were prepared by immunoSEQ multiplex PCR; TCRdb keeps only in-frame clonotypes and omits some of them. The sample has roughly 180,000 clones, roughly 94% seen once; the top ten hold approximately 0.8%. The sequencing input was peripheral blood. These receptors were taken from a man in his thirties or forties with COVID-19, enrolled during active disease.

The J gene is TRBJ1-2, the V gene TRBV5-4; D remains ambiguous. This CDR3 region has 15 residues. The V and J ends lost 0 bases and 7 bases respectively, with 16 bases between them. Germline loops: CDR1 SGHNT, CDR2 YYREEE (reference sequence). The CDR3, as DNA: TGTGCCAGCAGCTTGGGGTCTGGGTCTTCGGGTGGCTACACCTTC. It is translated as CASSLGSGSSGGYTF.

The genes are TRBV10-2 and TRBJ1-2; a weak D match, TRBD1 (5 bases). V was clipped by 10 bases and J by 3 bases, with 21 bases between them. The CDR3 runs to 15 residues. Looked up from germline, CDR1 is WSHSY and CDR2 is SAAADI. CDR3 region: CATRDTNGGDYGYTF. The CDR3, as DNA: TGCGCCACCAGAGACACAAATGGGGGGGACTATGGCTACACCTTC.

This chain uses TRBV5-6 with TRBJ2-5; TRBD2 aligns across 12 bases. Trimming cost V 4 bases and J 2 bases; bases outside gene matches: 15. Per germline, CDR1 SGHDT and CDR2 YYEEEE. CDR3 length: 19 residues. Written as DNA, the CDR3 is TGTGCCAGCAGCCGACAGAGAAGACTAGCGGGGGCCTTTCAAGAGACCCAGTACTTC. This encodes CASSRQRRLAGAFQETQYF.

The chain uses TRBV19 and TRBJ1-1, with a possible D match to TRBD1 (6 bases). The germline V gene encodes CDR1 LNHDA and CDR2 SQIVND (reference sequence). This CDR3 region has 15 residues. V shed 3 bases and J shed 6 bases, with 17 bases lying between them. Here the CDR3 reads CASSMSQTTGSEAFF. CDR3 bases: TGTGCCAGTAGTATGTCCCAGACCACAGGGTCTGAAGCTTTCTTT.

This clone was seen just once. The chain links TRBV11-2 to TRBJ1-2; 9 bases match TRBD1. Germline CDR1 is SGHAT and CDR2 is FQNNGV. This CDR3 region has 16 residues. The ends lost 1 base at V and 6 bases at J; junction bases unmatched: 9. CDR3 in DNA: TGTGCCAGCAGCTTAGCGTCGGACAGGGGAGGCGATGGCTACACCTTC. Protein sequence: CASSLASDRGGDGYTF. Filled out from reference TRBV11-2 and TRBJ1-2, the complete variable domain reads EAGVAQSPRYKIIEKRQSVAFWCNPISGHATLYWYQQILGQGPKLLIQFQNNGVVDDSQLPKDRFSAERLKGVDSTLKIQPAKLEDSAVYLCASSLASDRGGDGYTFGSGTRLTVV.

This clone appeared a single time. The chain is built from TRBV6-5 and TRBJ1-4, with 8 nucleotides matching TRBD1. The V gene's germline CDR1 is MNHEY and CDR2 SVGAGI. This CDR3 is 14 amino acids long. V was clipped by 5 bases and J by 3 bases; unmatched bases: 2. As DNA, the CDR3 is TGTGCCAGCAGTCCAGGGGGCTCTAATGAAAAACTGTTTTTT. This codes for CASSPGGSNEKLFF.

The gene calls are TRBV29-1 and TRBJ1-2; TRBD1 matches at 9 bases. This CDR3 has 12 amino acids. Germline CDR1 SQVTM, CDR2 ANQGSEA. The ends lost 5 bases at V and 8 bases at J; junction bases unmatched: 6. The CDR3 DNA sequence: TGCAGCGTTCGGGACAGGGTATCCGGCTACACCTTC. This encodes CSVRDRVSGYTF.

This clone was seen just once. The V gene is TRBV27, the J gene TRBJ2-7; weak D call: TRBD1 (6 bases). Germline assignment: CDR1 MNHEY and CDR2 SMNVEV (reference sequence). The germline V and J ends were trimmed by 3 bases and 1 base, with 7 bases remaining between them. This CDR3 has 13 residues. The CDR3 spells CASSFGQSYEQYF. CDR3 DNA: TGTGCCAGCAGTTTTGGACAGTCCTACGAGCAGTACTTC.

The chain employs TRBV10-3 and TRBJ2-7, with D possibly being TRBD1 (5 bases). Germline V lookup: CDR1 ENHRY, CDR2 SYGVKD. This CDR3 has 16 amino acids. Trimming removed 2 bases at V and 3 bases at J, with 17 bases between. The CDR3 sequence: CAISENYFVQGYEQYF. The CDR3 region has the DNA TGTGCCATCAGTGAGAATTATTTTGTGCAGGGCTACGAGCAGTACTTC.

V usage is TRBV7-3 and J usage is TRBJ2-1; a possible D gene is TRBD1 (7 bases). Trimming took 4 bases from V and 5 from J, leaving 15 bases between them. The germline V gene encodes CDR1 SGHTA and CDR2 FQGTGA. The CDR3 runs 15 residues. The CDR3 protein is CASSSSGGYNNEQFF. For the CDR3, the DNA is TGTGCCAGCAGCTCGTCAGGGGGGTACAACAATGAGCAGTTCTTC.